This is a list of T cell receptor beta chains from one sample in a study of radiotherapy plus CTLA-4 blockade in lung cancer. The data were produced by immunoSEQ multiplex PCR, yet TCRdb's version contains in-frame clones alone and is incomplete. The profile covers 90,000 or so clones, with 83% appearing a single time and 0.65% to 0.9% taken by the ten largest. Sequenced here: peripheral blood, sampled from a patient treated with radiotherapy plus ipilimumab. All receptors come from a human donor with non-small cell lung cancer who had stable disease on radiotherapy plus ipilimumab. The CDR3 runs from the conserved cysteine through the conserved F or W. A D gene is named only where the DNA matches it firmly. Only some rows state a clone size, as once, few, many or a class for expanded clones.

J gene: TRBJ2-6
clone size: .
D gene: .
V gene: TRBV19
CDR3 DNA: TGTGCCAGTGCGGACTCTTCGAGAGGCTCTGGGGCCAACGTCCTGACTTTC
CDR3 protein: CASADSSRGSGANVLTF

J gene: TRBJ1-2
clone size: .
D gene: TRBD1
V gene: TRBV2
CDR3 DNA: TGTGCCAGCAGTCCACAGGGGTTTGATGGCTACACCTTC
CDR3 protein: CASSPQGFDGYTF

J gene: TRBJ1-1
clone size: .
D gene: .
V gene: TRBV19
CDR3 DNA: TGTGCCAGTAGCCTCCTCAGGCGGGATACGTATGAAGCTTTCTTT
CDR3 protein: CASSLLRRDTYEAFF

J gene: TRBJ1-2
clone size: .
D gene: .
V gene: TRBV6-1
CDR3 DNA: TGTGCCAGCAGCCGTGGACGGCGTATCGGCTACACCTTC
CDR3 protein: CASSRGRRIGYTF

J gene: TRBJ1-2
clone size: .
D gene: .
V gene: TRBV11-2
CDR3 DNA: TGTGCCAGCAGCTTAAAAGGAGGGAGGCATGGCTACACCTTC
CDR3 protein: CASSLKGGRHGYTF

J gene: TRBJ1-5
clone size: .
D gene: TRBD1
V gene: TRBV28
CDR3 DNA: TGTGCCAGTAAGGGACAGCCCAATCAGCCCCAGCATTTT
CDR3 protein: CASKGQPNQPQHF

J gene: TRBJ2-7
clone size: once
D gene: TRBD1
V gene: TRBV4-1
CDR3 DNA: TGCGCCAGCAGCCAGTTCTGGGACAGGGGAAACTACGAGCAGTACTTC
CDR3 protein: CASSQFWDRGNYEQYF

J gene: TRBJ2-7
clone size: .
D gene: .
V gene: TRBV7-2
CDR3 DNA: TGTGCCAGCAGCTTAGGGCGAGCCTACGAGCAGTACTTC
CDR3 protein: CASSLGRAYEQYF

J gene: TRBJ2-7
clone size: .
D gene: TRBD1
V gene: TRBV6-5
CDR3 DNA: TGTGCCAGCAGTGCGGGACAGGGTTACCACGAGCAGTACTTC
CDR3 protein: CASSAGQGYHEQYF

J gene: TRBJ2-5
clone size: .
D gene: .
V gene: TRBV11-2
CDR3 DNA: TGTGCCAGCAGCTCGAGTAGGGGGCAAGAGACCCAGTACTTC
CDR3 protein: CASSSSRGQETQYF

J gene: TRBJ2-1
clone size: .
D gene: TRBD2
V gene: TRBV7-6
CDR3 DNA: TGTGCCAGCAGCCCTGGCGGAGCGGGACTATACAATGAGCAGTTCTTC
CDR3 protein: CASSPGGAGLYNEQFF

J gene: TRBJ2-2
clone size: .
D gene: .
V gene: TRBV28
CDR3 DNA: TGTGCCAGCAGTTTACAGGGGAGGGGTCGGGCCGGGGAGCTGTTTTTT
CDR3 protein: CASSLQGRGRAGELFF

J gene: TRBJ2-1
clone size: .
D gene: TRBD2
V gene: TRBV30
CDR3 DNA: TGTGCCTGGGCTCGGGGGGAGGGGCCTAGCAATGAGCAGTTCTTC
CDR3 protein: CAWARGEGPSNEQFF

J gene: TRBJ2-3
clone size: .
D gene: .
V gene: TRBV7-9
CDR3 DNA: TGTGCCGGTCGGGATCTTCTTACAGATACGCAGTATTTT
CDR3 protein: CAGRDLLTDTQYF

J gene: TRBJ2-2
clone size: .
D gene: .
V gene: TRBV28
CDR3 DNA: TGTGCCAGCAGTTCTCAGAACACCGGGGAGCTGTTTTTT
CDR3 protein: CASSSQNTGELFF

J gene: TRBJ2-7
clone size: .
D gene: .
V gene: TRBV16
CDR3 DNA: TGTGCCAGCAGCCAAGACGGGAGAGAGCAGTACTTC
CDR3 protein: CASSQDGREQYF

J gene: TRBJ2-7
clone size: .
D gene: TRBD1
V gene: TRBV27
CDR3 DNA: TGTGCCAGCAGTTTAACCGGGACAGGGGGCGTTCGGAGGAGTTACGAGCAGTACTTC
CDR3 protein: CASSLTGTGGVRRSYEQYF

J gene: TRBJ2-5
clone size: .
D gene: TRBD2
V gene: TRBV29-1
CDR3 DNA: TGCAGCGTTGTTACGGGACTAGCGGGGGGTTACGAGACCCAGTACTTC
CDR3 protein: CSVVTGLAGGYETQYF

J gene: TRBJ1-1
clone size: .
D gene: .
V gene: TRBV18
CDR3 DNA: TGTGCCAGCTCACGCCCGGGACTAGAAGCTTTCTTT
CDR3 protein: CASSRPGLEAFF

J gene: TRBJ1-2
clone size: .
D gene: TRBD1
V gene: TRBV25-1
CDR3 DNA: TGTGCCAGCAGTGAACCAGGGGGCAGAGGCTATGGCTACACCTTC
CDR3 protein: CASSEPGGRGYGYTF

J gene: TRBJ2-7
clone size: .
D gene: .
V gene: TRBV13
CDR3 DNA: TGTGCCAGCATGGTTTATGGGAGTCCCTACGAGCAGTACTTC
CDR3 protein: CASMVYGSPYEQYF

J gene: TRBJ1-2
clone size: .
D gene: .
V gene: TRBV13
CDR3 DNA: TGTGCCAGCAGCGAGGAGGGGACCTATGGCTACACCTTC
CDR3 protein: CASSEEGTYGYTF

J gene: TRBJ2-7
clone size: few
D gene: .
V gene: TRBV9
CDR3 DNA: TGTGCCAGCAGCGAGGGGGGAGGGTACGAGCAGTACTTC
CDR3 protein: CASSEGGGYEQYF

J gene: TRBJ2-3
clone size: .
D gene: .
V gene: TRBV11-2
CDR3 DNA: TGTGCCAGCAGCTTAGTTCCGGGACCCACAGATACGCAGTATTTT
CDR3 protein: CASSLVPGPTDTQYF

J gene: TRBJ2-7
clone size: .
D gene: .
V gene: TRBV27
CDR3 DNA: TGTGCCAGCAGCTTCCTTCCCCGCCAGCTACCTTACGAGCAGTACTTC
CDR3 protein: CASSFLPRQLPYEQYF

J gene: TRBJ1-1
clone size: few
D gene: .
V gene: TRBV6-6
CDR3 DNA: TGTGCCAGCAGGAACTCAGGGTGGACTGAAGCTTTCTTT
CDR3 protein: CASRNSGWTEAFF

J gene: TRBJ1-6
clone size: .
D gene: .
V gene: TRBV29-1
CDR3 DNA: TGCAGCGTTGAACCTGGGAACTCCTATAATTCACCCCTCCACTTT
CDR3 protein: CSVEPGNSYNSPLHF

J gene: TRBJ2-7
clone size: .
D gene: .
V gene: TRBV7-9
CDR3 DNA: TGTGCCAGCAGCTCCTCAGGGCCGGGCGAGCAGTACTTC
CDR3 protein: CASSSSGPGEQYF

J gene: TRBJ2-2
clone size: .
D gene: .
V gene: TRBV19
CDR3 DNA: TGTGCCAGTAAATCAGTGAACACCGGGGAGCTGTTTTTT
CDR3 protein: CASKSVNTGELFF

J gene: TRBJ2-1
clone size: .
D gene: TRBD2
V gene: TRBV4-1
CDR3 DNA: TGCGCCAGCAGCCAAGGCACTAGCGGGAGGGCCGAGGAGCAGTTCTTC
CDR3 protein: CASSQGTSGRAEEQFF

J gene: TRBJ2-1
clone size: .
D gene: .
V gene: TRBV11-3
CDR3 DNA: TGTGCCAGCAGCCCGAGCGGAAAAACTGGGGGTGAGCAGTTCTTC
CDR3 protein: CASSPSGKTGGEQFF

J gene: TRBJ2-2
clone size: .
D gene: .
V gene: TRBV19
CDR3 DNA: TGTGCCAGTAGTCGTCCCTACACCGGGGAGCTGTTTTTT
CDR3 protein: CASSRPYTGELFF

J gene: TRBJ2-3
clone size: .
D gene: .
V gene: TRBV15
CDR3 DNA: TGTGCCACCAGCAGGGCCCTGGTTACAGATACGCAGTATTTT
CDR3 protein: CATSRALVTDTQYF

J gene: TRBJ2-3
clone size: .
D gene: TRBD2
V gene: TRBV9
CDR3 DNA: TGTGCCAGCAGCCTCAGCGGGGGGGCCTCAGATACGCAGTATTTT
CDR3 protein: CASSLSGGASDTQYF

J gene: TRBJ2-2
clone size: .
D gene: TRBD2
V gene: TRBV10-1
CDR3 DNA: TGCGCCAGCAGTGCTAGCGGGGGGTGGAACACCGGGGAGCTGTTTTTT
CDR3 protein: CASSASGGWNTGELFF

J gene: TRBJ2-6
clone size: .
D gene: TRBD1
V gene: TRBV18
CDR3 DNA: TGTGCCAGCTCTCACGTACAGGGGGCACCTGGGGCCAACGTCCTGACTTTC
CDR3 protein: CASSHVQGAPGANVLTF

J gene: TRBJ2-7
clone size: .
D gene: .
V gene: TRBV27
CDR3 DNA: TGTGCCAGCAGTTTCACGGACAGCTCCTACGAGCAGTACTTC
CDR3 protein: CASSFTDSSYEQYF

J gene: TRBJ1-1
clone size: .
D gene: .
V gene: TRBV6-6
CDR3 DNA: TGTGCCAGCAGGCCACGCGGGGGAGGGATGAACACTGAAGCTTTCTTT
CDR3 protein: CASRPRGGGMNTEAFF

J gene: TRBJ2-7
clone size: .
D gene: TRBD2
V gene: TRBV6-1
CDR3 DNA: TGTGCCAGCAGTGAAGCTGCGGCTAGCGGGAGACGCGAGCAGTACTTC
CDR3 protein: CASSEAAASGRREQYF

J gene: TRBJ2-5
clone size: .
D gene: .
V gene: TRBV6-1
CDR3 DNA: TGTGCCAGCCAGCCGGACCTACAAGAGACCCAGTACTTC
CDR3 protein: CASQPDLQETQYF

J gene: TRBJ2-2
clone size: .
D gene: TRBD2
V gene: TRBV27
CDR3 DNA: TGTGCCAGCAGTGCGGGGGGGGTCCGCCTGGACGGGGAGCTGTTTTTT
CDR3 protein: CASSAGGVRLDGELFF

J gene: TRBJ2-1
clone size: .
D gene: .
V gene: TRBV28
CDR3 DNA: TGTGCCAGCAGTCTACCGACCCTGTCGAAGCAGTTCTTC
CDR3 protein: CASSLPTLSKQFF

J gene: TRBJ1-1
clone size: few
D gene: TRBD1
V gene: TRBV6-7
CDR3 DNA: TGTGCCAGCAGTTACTACGGACAGGGTGGCACTGAAGCTTTCTTT
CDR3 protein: CASSYYGQGGTEAFF

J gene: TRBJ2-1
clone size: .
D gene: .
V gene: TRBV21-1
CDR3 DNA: TGTGCCAGCAGCAAGAATTCGGGTAGCGGGGGAATCGATGAGCAGTTCTTC
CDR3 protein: CASSKNSGSGGIDEQFF

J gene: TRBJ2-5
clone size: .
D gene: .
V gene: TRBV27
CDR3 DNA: TGTGCCAGCAGTTTAGCCAGAAGGTACCAAGAGACCCAGTACTTC
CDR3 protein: CASSLARRYQETQYF

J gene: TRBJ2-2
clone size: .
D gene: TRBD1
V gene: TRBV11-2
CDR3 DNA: TGTGCCAGCAGCCGGACAGGCGGGCAGGGCGGGGAGCTGTTTTTT
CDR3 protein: CASSRTGGQGGELFF

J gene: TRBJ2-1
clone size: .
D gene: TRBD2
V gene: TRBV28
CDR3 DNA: TGTGCCAGCAGGGAGTCAGGAGCGGGGTCCACCAATGAGCAGTTCTTC
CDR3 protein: CASRESGAGSTNEQFF

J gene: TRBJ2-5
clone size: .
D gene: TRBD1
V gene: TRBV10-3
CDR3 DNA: TGTGCCATCAGTGAGTCGGGGACAGGAGGAGAGACCCAGTACTTC
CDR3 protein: CAISESGTGGETQYF

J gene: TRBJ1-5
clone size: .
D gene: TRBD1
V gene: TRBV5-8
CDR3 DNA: TGTGCCAGCAGCCCTCGGGACAGGATCAATCAGCCCCAGCATTTT
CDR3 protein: CASSPRDRINQPQHF

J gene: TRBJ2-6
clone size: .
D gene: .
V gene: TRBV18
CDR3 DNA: TGTGCCAGCTCACCATTGGACTCTGGGGCCAACGTCCTGACTTTC
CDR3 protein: CASSPLDSGANVLTF

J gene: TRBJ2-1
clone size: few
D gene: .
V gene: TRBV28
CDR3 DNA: TGTGCCAGCAGCCCGAACGGGTATAAGGGTTCCAATGAGCAGTTCTTC
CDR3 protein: CASSPNGYKGSNEQFF

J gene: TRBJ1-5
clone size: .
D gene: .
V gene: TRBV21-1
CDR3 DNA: .
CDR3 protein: CASSWVGMGNQPQHF

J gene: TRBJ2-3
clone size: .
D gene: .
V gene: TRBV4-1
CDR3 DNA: TGCGCCAGCAGCCGGGGGGGCGGCACAGATACGCAGTATTTT
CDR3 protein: CASSRGGGTDTQYF

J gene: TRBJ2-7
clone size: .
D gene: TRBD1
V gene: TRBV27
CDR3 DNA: TGTGCCAGCAAACGGACAGGGGGACGGGACGAGCAGTACTTC
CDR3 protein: CASKRTGGRDEQYF